One sample yielded the 15 T cell receptor beta chains listed below, sequenced in a study of early T cells in non-severe SARS-CoV-2 infection. TCRdb reprocessed the 5' RACE reads via MiXCR and lists one record per CDR3 protein. The sample has approximately 65,000 distinct CDR3 sequences; 10% to 15% are singletons. Source material: whole blood. The origin of the receptors is an adult who was a healthcare worker with PCR-confirmed SARS-CoV-2 infection or an uninfected control (not recorded which).

This chain connects TRBV27 to TRBJ2-3; TRBD1 matches 11 bases. CDR1 and CDR2 from the germline V gene are MNHEY and SMNVEV (reference sequence). Losses at the gene ends were 3 bases for V and 4 bases for J; bases not matched to a gene: 6. This CDR3 has 16 amino acids. In nucleotides, the CDR3 is TGTGCCAGCAGTTTCCCTCCGGGACAGGGGGCAGATACGCAGTATTTT. This translates into CASSFPPGQGADTQYF.

This clonotype came up many times. The V call is TRBV7-2, the J call TRBJ1-1; perhaps TRBD1 as D (6 bases). This CDR3 is built from 14 residues. Germline V gene sequence: CDR1 SGHTA, CDR2 FQGNSA. The V gene lost 4 bases and the J gene lost 1 base, with 10 bases spanning the gap. The CDR3 nucleotides are TGTGCCAGCAGCTCACAGGGTTCGAACACTGAAGCTTTCTTT. Translated: CASSSQGSNTEAFF.

The table lists this clonotype with many counts. The rearrangement uses TRBV6-2 or TRBV6-3 and TRBJ1-5; D remains ambiguous. V lost 2 bases and J 1 base, leaving 9 bases between the germline ends. The CDR3 consists of 15 residues. Germline CDR1 reads MNHEY; CDR2 reads SVGEGT. The CDR3 region has the DNA TGTGCCAGCAGTTACCTGAGGATAAGCAATCAGCCCCAGCATTTT. The encoded protein is CASSYLRISNQPQHF.

This clonotype was seen many times. This chain links TRBV7-9 with TRBJ1-6; D gene unclear. V shed 1 base and J shed 4 bases, with 5 bases lying between them. This CDR3 has 14 amino acids. CDR1 SEHNR and CDR2 FQNEAQ come from the germline V gene (reference sequence). CDR3 DNA sequence: TGTGCCAGCAGCTTAGAACAGTATAATTCACCCCTCCACTTT. Its protein is CASSLEQYNSPLHF.

This clonotype has ten or more counts. V usage is TRBV9 and J usage is TRBJ2-3; TRBD1 is a possible D gene (6 bases). This CDR3 has 14 residues. Trimming left V 3 bases short and J 2 bases short, with 10 bases between. The germline V gene has CDR1 SGDLS and CDR2 YYNGEE. The CDR3 reads CASSAGQLTDTQYF. The CDR3 nucleotides read TGTGCCAGCAGCGCCGGACAGCTCACAGATACGCAGTATTTT.

This clonotype has at least ten counts. The chain couples TRBV10-1 to TRBJ1-1, with a possible D match to TRBD1 (6 bases). The CDR3 totals 13 residues. V dropped 2 bases and J dropped 8 bases, with 12 bases sitting between them. Per the germline V gene, CDR1 is WNHNN and CDR2 is SYGVQD (reference sequence). CDR3 residues: CASSETGQREAFF. CDR3 nucleotide sequence: TGCGCCAGCAGTGAGACCGGACAGAGGGAAGCTTTCTTT.

V gene TRBV7-2 combines with J gene TRBJ2-7; TRBD2 is a possible D gene (6 bases). Germline-derived CDR1 and CDR2 are SGHTA and FQGNSA. CDR3 length equals 14 residues. The ends were cut back, 3 bases at V and 2 bases at J, with 11 bases in the middle. CDR3 residues: CASSLRDFTYEQYF. CDR3 DNA sequence: TGTGCCAGCAGCTTGAGGGACTTTACCTACGAGCAGTACTTC.

This clonotype occurred many times. The genes are TRBV5-5 and TRBJ2-2, with D perhaps assigned TRBD1 or TRBD2 (5 bases each). V was shortened by 4 bases and J by 5 bases, with 18 bases between the two germline ends. Germline loops: CDR1 SGHKS, CDR2 YYEKEE (reference sequence). The CDR3 runs to 16 residues. The CDR3, as DNA: TGTGCCAGCAGCCCGGGGCAACGAGGAGCTACCGGGGAGCTGTTTTTT. This codes for CASSPGQRGATGELFF.

The CDR3 sequence is CASSQGTAIEQYF. The CDR3 DNA reads TGTGCCAGCAGCCAAGGCACAGCTATCGAGCAGTACTTC. The rearrangement joins TRBV3-1 to TRBJ2-7; D is undetermined. The CDR3 runs 13 residues. V gave up 1 base and J gave up 6 bases, with 10 bases separating them. Germline V gene data show CDR1 as LGHDT and CDR2 as YNNKEL (reference sequence).

This clonotype was seen a few times. The V call is TRBV5-6, the J call TRBJ2-7, with D uncertain. Trimming stripped 3 bases from V and 5 bases from J, with 9 bases between. Germline CDR1 SGHDT, CDR2 YYEEEE. This CDR3 spans 12 amino acids. CDR3 sequence reads: CASSSRQHEQYF. The CDR3 nucleotides read TGTGCCAGCAGCTCCCGTCAGCACGAGCAGTACTTC. Full variable domain (rest looked up from reference TRBV5-6 and TRBJ2-7): DAGVTQSPTHLIKTRGQQVTLRCSPKSGHDTVSWYQQALGQGPQFIFQYYEEEERQRGNFPDRFSGHQFPNYSSELNVNALLLGDSALYLCASSSRQHEQYFGPGTRLTVT.

This clonotype was detected a few times. The J gene is TRBJ2-4, the V gene TRBV29-1; D assignment may be TRBD1 or TRBD2 (6 bases each). V was clipped by 4 bases and J by 1 base, with 17 bases between them. Germline V gives CDR1 SQVTM, CDR2 ANQGSEA. There are 16 residues in the CDR3. CDR3 nucleotide sequence: TGCAGCGTTGGCCCGGAGGGGGATGGGGCCAAAAACATTCAGTACTTC. This gives the protein CSVGPEGDGAKNIQYF.

This clonotype has a handful of counts. The V call is TRBV20-1, the J call TRBJ2-3; 14 bases line up with TRBD2. Germline CDR1 is DFQATT and CDR2 is SNEGSKA (reference sequence). This CDR3 spans 15 amino acids. Trimming at V came to 5 bases and at J to 3 bases, leaving 4 bases not matched to a gene. CDR3 bases: TGCAGTGCTCGGACTAGCGGGGGGACAACAGATACGCAGTATTTT. Translating it yields CSARTSGGTTDTQYF.

This clonotype occurred a few times. The chain joins TRBV6-6 to TRBJ1-5, with D unclear. The CDR3 covers 14 residues. Germline V gene lookup returns CDR1 MNHNY and CDR2 SVGAGI (reference sequence). V gave up 4 bases and J gave up 5 bases, with 12 bases separating them. The CDR3 DNA reads TGTGCCAGCAGTTCCGTCACCACAGATCAGCCCCAGCATTTT. Protein: CASSSVTTDQPQHF.

This clonotype was counted only a few times. The V and J genes are TRBV6-2 or TRBV6-3 and TRBJ1-1; 8 bases line up with TRBD1. Looked up from germline, CDR1 is MNHEY and CDR2 is SVGEGT. This CDR3 has 16 amino acids. The V gene end was trimmed by 1 base and the J gene end by 1 base; junction bases not matched to a gene: 5. The chain's CDR3 is CASSYFPTGANTEAFF. CDR3 bases: TGTGCCAGCAGTTACTTCCCGACAGGGGCGAACACTGAAGCTTTCTTT.

The rearrangement uses TRBV7-9 and TRBJ1-1, with TRBD1 identical over 8 bases. V was pared by 5 bases and J by 1 base, with 6 bases of the junction left unmatched. The CDR3 is made up of 15 amino acids. Per the germline V gene, CDR1 is SEHNR and CDR2 is FQNEAQ (reference sequence). Here the CDR3 reads CASSPRGPTNTEAFF. The DNA of the CDR3 is TGTGCCAGCAGCCCCAGGGGGCCCACGAACACTGAAGCTTTCTTT.